The 21 T cell receptor beta chains listed next were all sequenced from one sample in a study of beta chain features in type 1 diabetes. General observations from the study: Shortening of TCRB CDR3s, moderate but significant, appeared in all four CD4+ subsets of Type 1 diabetes patients.

These receptors are not linked to any known antigen. The investigators reverse transcribed all of the isolated RNA, so they sequenced expressed TCRB transcripts. Here immunoSEQ multiplex PCR was the method, and the copy in TCRdb shows in-frame clones only, minus some. The sample has about 710,000 clones, over 12% seen once; the top ten hold 0.035% to 0.04%. Sequencing was done on a sample of naive CD4+ T cells from blood. The source is a man aged 18 to 30 with type 1 diabetes.

This clone has just a few counts. The chain combines TRBV5-4 with TRBJ1-2; tentatively, D is TRBD1 (5 bases). CDR1 is SGHNT, CDR2 YYREEE, per germline (reference sequence). Trimming took 5 bases from V and 4 from J, leaving 15 bases between them. The CDR3 is 14 amino acids. CDR3 loop: CASSSAGNSYGYTF. The CDR3 DNA is TGTGCCAGCAGTTCGGCAGGGAACTCCTATGGCTACACCTTC.

Only a few counts were recorded for this clone. In nucleotides, the CDR3 is TGTGCCAGCAGGACCCCAACAGGGGTGAACACTGAAGCTTTCTTT. The encoded protein is CASRTPTGVNTEAFF. This chain uses TRBV7-2 with TRBJ1-1; TRBD1 aligns across 7 bases. The CDR3 covers 15 residues. Germline lookup yields CDR1 SGHTA and CDR2 FQGNSA. The trim removed 6 bases at V and 0 bases at J, leaving 7 bases unmatched.

This clone has just a few counts. J is TRBJ2-3 and V is TRBV5-6; D is unclear. Deletions cut 3 bases from V and 6 bases from J, with 11 bases between. Germline CDR1 reads SGHDT; CDR2 reads YYEEEE. The CDR3 runs to 13 residues. The CDR3 DNA is TGTGCCAGCAGCTATTGGGGTTGGGATACGCAGTATTTT. This encodes CASSYWGWDTQYF.

The J gene is TRBJ1-5, the V gene TRBV6-4; D unresolved. Germline CDR1 reads MRHNA; CDR2 reads SNTAGT. V was cut by 5 bases and J by 4 bases, with 12 bases left in between. The CDR3 is made up of 14 amino acids. The CDR3 reads CASSKRSVNQPQHF. CDR3 bases: TGTGCCAGCAGTAAGCGCAGCGTTAATCAGCCCCAGCATTTT.

This CDR3 reads CASSFKGEQFF. In nucleotides, the CDR3 is TGTGCCAGCAGCTTTAAGGGTGAGCAGTTCTTC. V and J are TRBV7-9 and TRBJ2-1; D is unclear. The CDR3 length is 11 residues. Between the trimmed V and J ends, which lost 3 bases and 9 bases, there was a span of 6 bases. Germline V gene sequence: CDR1 SEHNR, CDR2 FQNEAQ (reference sequence).

The rearrangement links TRBV2 to TRBJ1-1; no reliable D call. The CDR3 length is 14 residues. Trimming pared 4 bases from V and 6 bases from J, leaving 15 bases between. Germline V gene sequence: CDR1 SNHLY, CDR2 FYNNEI. This CDR3 is CASSGWAGVAEAFF. As DNA, the CDR3 is TGTGCCAGCAGTGGCTGGGCTGGGGTTGCTGAAGCTTTCTTT.

The rearrangement links TRBV4-1 to TRBJ2-7; 9 bases map to TRBD1. Germline V lookup: CDR1 MGHRA, CDR2 YSYEKL. The CDR3 covers 14 residues. Trimming cost V 4 bases and J 3 bases; bases outside gene matches: 4. CDR3 coding DNA: TGCGCCAGCAGCCGCCGGGACAGGGACTACGAGCAGTACTTC. It yields the protein CASSRRDRDYEQYF.

This clone was counted only a few times. The chain combines TRBV10-3 with TRBJ2-3; D not certain. The V and J ends lost 0 bases and 1 base respectively, with 5 bases between them. Germline V gives CDR1 ENHRY, CDR2 SYGVKD. This CDR3 region has 14 residues. In DNA, the CDR3 is TGTGCCATCAGTGAGTCTGTTCGCACAGATACGCAGTATTTT. It yields the protein CAISESVRTDTQYF.

Only a few counts were recorded for this clone. This chain links TRBV11-2 with TRBJ2-7; no firm D call. Trimming took off 5 bases at V and 3 bases at J, with 5 bases between the two ends. The CDR3 is 11 residues long. The V gene's germline CDR1 is SGHAT and CDR2 FQNNGV. CDR3 protein: CASSPGYEQYF. In nucleotides, the CDR3 is TGTGCCAGCAGCCCCGGCTACGAGCAGTACTTC.

This clone was counted between two and nine times. This sequence joins TRBV15 and TRBJ2-2; 7 nucleotides align to TRBD2. The length of the CDR3 is 17 residues. Germline V lookup: CDR1 LNHNV, CDR2 YYDKDF (reference sequence). V dropped 6 bases and J dropped 0; count of bases not matched to a gene: 10. CDR3 loop: CATSPQPGLPNTGELFF. The CDR3 nucleotides read TGTGCCACCAGTCCTCAGCCGGGACTACCGAACACCGGGGAGCTGTTTTTT.

This clone was detected only a few times. The chain combines TRBV6-5 with TRBJ1-1; 8 bases are a match to TRBD1. In germline, CDR1 is MNHEY, CDR2 SVGAGI. V lost 5 bases, J lost 4 bases, and 9 bases stayed unmatched. This CDR3 is 15 amino acids long. The CDR3 coding sequence is TGTGCCAGCAGTACCCAGGGGGCGCTGGGCACTGAAGCTTTCTTT. It specifies CASSTQGALGTEAFF.

The J gene is TRBJ1-3, the V gene TRBV25-1, with TRBD1 identical over 7 bases. The V gene's germline CDR1 is MGHDK and CDR2 SYGVNS. The CDR3 contains 16 residues. The trim removed 5 bases at V and 3 bases at J, leaving 10 bases unmatched. The CDR3 spells CASSPTTGTNGNTIYF. CDR3 sequence (DNA): TGTGCCAGCAGTCCCACGACAGGGACGAATGGAAACACCATATATTTT.

The genes are TRBV30 and TRBJ1-4; D perhaps matches TRBD1 (5 bases). This CDR3 is built from 14 residues. Trimming removed 1 base from V and 6 bases from J, with 12 bases in between. Germline CDR1 GTSNPN, CDR2 SVGIG (reference sequence). In nucleotides, the CDR3 is TGTGCCTGGAGTGGGGGTTCAGGGTATGAAAAACTGTTTTTT. Protein product: CAWSGGSGYEKLFF.

V gene TRBV29-1 combines with J gene TRBJ2-6; TRBD1 aligns across 7 bases. In germline, CDR1 is SQVTM, CDR2 ANQGSEA. The CDR3 is 16 amino acids. The V and J ends lost 5 bases and 0 bases, in that order; junction bases with no gene match: 7. For the CDR3, the DNA is TGCAGCGTTCGGGACAGCCTGATCTCTGGGGCCAACGTCCTGACTTTC. This codes for CSVRDSLISGANVLTF.

CDR3 sequence: CASSSPAGDRARGNTEAFF. The CDR3 region has the DNA TGCGCCAGCAGCTCACCCGCCGGGGACAGGGCCCGAGGGAACACTGAAGCTTTCTTT. This chain links TRBV5-1 with TRBJ1-1; 9 positions agree with TRBD1. The CDR3 has 19 residues. The J segment lost 1 base and the V segment lost 3 bases, leaving 16 bases of the junction unmatched. Germline V lookup: CDR1 SGHRS, CDR2 YFSETQ.

The chain combines TRBV28 with TRBJ1-1; 9 bases match TRBD1. CDR1 is MDHEN and CDR2 is SYDVKM in the germline V gene. The V and J ends lost 6 bases and 5 bases, in that order; junction bases with no gene match: 7. The CDR3 consists of 14 residues. CDR3 in amino acids: CASRLDRGGTEAFF. The CDR3 nucleotides read TGTGCCAGCAGATTGGACAGGGGAGGAACTGAAGCTTTCTTT.

The rearrangement links TRBV5-4 to TRBJ1-2, with a tentative D call TRBD1 (5 bases). The germline V gene encodes CDR1 SGHNT and CDR2 YYREEE (reference sequence). The CDR3 runs 16 residues. Deletions cut 4 bases from V and 5 bases from J, with 21 bases between. CDR3 nucleotide sequence: TGTGCCAGCAGCCCTAGCCCGGGGCGAACCGGGTATGGCTACACCTTC. It codes for CASSPSPGRTGYGYTF. Complete variable domain (other parts from reference TRBV5-4 and TRBJ1-2): ETGVTQSPTHLIKTRGQQVTLRCSSQSGHNTVSWYQQALGQGPQFIFQYYREEENGRGNFPPRFSGLQFPNYSSELNVNALELDDSALYLCASSPSPGRTGYGYTFGSGTRLTVV.

The CDR3 DNA reads TGCGCCAGCAGCGACACTAGCGGGGGAGCCACAGATACGCAGTATTTT. It specifies CASSDTSGGATDTQYF. The rearrangement joins TRBV5-1 to TRBJ2-3, with 11 bases aligning to TRBD2. V lost 4 bases, J lost 2 bases, and 6 bases stayed unmatched. The CDR3 length is 16 residues. CDR1 is SGHRS and CDR2 is YFSETQ in the germline V gene.

This clone was counted only a few times. This chain connects TRBV6-5 to TRBJ1-2, with 7 bases fitting TRBD1. The CDR3 length is 13 residues. V was pared by 0 bases and J by 6 bases, with 1 base of the junction left unmatched. Germline values: CDR1 MNHEY, CDR2 SVGAGI. Here the CDR3 DNA reads TGTGCCAGCAGTTACTCGGGACAGAATGGCTACACCTTC. It codes for CASSYSGQNGYTF.

This clone turned up a few times. The V call is TRBV9, the J call TRBJ2-3; 7 bases agree with TRBD1. The V segment lost 2 bases and the J segment 4 bases; nucleotides outside the gene matches: 4. This CDR3 is 14 amino acids long. Germline lookup yields CDR1 SGDLS and CDR2 YYNGEE. The DNA of the CDR3 is TGTGCCAGCAGCGTCGACAGGGAGTCAGATACGCAGTATTTT. Translation gives CASSVDRESDTQYF.

The chain is built from TRBV5-5 and TRBJ2-6; D unclear. The V and J ends lost 4 bases and 1 base respectively, with 12 bases between them. The germline V gene encodes CDR1 SGHKS and CDR2 YYEKEE (reference sequence). This CDR3 comprises 16 residues. The CDR3 sequence is CASSGVGSSGANVLTF. CDR3 nucleotides: TGTGCCAGCAGCGGCGTCGGGTCATCTGGGGCCAACGTCCTGACTTTC. The variable domain in full, with the rest retrieved from reference TRBV5-5 and TRBJ2-6, is DAGVTQSPTHLIKTRGQQVTLRCSPISGHKSVSWYQQVLGQGPQFIFQYYEKEERGRGNFPDRFSARQFPNYSSELNVNALLLGDSALYLCASSGVGSSGANVLTFGAGSRLTVL.